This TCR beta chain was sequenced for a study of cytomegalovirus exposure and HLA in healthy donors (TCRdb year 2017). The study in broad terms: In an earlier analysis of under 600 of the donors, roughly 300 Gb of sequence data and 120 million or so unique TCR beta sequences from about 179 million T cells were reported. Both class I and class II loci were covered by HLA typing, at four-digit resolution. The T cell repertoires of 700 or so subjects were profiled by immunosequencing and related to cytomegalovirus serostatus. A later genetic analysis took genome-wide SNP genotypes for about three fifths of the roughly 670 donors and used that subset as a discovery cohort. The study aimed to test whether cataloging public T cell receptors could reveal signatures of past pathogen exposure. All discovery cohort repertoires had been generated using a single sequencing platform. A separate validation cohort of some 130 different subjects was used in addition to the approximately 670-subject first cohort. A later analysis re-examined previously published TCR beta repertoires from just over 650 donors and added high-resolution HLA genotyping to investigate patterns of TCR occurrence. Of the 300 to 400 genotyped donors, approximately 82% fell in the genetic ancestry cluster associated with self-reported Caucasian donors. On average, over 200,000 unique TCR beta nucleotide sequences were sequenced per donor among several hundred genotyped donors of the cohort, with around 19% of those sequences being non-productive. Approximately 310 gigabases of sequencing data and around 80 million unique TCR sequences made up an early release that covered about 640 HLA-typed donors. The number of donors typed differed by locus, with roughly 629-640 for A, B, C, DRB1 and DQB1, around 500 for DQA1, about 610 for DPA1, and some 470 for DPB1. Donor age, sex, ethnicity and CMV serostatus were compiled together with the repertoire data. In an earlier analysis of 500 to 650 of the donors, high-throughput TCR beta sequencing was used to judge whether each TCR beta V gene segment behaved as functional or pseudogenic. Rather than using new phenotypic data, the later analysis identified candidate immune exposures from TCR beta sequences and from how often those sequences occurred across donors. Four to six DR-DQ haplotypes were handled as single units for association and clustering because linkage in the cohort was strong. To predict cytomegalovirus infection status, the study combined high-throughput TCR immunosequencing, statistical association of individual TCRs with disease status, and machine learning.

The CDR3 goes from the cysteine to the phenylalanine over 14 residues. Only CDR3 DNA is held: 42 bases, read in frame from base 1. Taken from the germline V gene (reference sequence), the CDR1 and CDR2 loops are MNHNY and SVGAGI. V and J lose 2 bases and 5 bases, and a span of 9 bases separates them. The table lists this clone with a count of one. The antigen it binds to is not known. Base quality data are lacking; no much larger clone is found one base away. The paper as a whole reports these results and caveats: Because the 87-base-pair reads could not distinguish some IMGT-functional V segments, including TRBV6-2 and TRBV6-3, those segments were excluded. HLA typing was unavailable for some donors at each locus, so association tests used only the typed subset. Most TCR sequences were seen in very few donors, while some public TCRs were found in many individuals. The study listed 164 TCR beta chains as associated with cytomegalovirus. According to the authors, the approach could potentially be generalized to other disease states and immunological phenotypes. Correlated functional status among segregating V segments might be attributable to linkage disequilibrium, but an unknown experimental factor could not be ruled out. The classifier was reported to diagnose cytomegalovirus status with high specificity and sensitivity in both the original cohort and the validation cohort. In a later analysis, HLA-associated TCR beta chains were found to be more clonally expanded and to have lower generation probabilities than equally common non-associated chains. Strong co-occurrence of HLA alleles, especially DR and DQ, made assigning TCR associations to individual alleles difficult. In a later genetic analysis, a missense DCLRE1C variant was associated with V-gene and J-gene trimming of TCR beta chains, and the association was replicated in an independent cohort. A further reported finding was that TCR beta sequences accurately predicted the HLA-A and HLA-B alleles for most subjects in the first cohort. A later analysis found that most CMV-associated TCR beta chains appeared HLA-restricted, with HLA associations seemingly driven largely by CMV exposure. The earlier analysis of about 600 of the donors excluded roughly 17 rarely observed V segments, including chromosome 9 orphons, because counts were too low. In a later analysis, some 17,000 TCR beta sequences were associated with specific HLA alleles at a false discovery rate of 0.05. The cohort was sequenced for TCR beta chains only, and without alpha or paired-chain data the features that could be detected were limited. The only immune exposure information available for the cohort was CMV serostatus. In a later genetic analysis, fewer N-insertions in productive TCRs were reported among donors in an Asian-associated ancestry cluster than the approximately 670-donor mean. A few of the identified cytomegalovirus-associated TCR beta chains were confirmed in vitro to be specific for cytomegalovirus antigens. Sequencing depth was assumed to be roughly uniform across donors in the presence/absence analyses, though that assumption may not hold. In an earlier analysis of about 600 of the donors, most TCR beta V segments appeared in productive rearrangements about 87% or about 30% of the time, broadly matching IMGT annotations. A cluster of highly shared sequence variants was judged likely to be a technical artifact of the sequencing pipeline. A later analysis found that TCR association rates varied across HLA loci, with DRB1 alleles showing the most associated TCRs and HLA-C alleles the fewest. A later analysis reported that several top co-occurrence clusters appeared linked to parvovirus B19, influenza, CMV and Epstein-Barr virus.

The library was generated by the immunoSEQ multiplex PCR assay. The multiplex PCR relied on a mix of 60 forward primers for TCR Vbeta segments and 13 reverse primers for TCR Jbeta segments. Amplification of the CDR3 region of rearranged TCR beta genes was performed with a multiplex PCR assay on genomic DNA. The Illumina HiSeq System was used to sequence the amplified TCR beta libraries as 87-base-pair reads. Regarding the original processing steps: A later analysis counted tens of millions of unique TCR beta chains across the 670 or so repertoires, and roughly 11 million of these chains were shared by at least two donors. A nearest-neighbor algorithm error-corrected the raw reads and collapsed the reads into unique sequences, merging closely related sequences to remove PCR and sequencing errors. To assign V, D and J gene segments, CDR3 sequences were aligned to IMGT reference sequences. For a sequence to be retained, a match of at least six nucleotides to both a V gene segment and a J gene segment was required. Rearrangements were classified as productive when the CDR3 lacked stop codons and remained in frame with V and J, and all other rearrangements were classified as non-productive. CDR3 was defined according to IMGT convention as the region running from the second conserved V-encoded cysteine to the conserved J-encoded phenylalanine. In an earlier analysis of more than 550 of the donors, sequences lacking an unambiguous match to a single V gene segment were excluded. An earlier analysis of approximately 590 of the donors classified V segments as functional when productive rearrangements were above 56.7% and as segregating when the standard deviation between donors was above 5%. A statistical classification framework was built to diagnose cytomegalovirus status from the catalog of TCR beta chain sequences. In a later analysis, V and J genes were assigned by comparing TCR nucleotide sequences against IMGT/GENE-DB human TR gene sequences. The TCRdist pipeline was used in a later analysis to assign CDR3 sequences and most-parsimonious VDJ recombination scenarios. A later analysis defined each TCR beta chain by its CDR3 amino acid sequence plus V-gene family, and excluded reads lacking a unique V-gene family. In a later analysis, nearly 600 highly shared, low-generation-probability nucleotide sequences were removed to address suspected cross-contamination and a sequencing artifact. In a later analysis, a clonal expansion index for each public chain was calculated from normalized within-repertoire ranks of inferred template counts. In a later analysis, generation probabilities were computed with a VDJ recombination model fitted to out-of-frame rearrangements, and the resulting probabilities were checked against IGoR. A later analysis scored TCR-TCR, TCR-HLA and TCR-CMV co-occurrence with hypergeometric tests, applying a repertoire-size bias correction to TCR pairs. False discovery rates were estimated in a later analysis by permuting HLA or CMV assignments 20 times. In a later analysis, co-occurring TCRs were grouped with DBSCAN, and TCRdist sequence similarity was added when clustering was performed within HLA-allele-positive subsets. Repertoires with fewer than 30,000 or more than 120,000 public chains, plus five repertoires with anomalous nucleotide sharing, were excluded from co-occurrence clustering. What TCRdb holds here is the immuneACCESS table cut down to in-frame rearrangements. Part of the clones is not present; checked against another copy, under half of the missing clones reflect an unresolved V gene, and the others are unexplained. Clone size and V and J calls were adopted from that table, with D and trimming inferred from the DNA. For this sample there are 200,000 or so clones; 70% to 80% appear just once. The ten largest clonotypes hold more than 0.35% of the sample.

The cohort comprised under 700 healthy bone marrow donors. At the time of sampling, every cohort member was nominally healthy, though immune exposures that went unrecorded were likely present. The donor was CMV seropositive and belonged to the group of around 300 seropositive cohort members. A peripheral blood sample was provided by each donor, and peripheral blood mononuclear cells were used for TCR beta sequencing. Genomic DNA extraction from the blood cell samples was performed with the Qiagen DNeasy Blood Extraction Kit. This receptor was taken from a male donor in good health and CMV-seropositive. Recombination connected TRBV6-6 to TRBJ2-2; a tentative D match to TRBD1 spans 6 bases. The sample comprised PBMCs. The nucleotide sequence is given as TGTGCCAGCAGTTACCTTGGGACAACCGGGGAGCTGTTTTTT. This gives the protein CASSYLGTTGELFF.